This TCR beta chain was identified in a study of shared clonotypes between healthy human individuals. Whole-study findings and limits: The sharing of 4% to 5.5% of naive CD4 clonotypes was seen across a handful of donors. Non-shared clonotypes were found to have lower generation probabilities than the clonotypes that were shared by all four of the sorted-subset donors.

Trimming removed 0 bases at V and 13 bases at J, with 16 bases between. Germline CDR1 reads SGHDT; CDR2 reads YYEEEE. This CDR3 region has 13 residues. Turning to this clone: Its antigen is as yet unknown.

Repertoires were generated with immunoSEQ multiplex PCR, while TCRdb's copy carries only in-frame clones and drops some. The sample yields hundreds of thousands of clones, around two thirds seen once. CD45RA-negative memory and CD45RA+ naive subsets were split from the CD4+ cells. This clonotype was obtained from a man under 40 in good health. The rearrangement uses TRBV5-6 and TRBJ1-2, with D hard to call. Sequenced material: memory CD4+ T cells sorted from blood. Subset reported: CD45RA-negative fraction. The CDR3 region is CASSLALWALSTF. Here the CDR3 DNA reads TGTGCCAGCAGCTTGGCCTTGTGGGCGCTCAGCACCTTC.